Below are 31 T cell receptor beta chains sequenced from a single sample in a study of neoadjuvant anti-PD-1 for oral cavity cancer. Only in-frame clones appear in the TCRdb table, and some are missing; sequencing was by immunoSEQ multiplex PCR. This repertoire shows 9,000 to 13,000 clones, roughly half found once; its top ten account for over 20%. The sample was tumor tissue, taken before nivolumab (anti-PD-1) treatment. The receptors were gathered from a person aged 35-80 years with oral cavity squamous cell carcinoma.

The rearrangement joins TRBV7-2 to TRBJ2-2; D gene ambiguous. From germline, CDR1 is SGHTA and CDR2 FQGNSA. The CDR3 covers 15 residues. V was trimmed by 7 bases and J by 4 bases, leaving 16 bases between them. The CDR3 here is CASNADVVSTGELFF. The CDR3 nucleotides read TGTGCCAGCAACGCGGACGTCGTTAGCACCGGGGAGCTGTTTTTT.

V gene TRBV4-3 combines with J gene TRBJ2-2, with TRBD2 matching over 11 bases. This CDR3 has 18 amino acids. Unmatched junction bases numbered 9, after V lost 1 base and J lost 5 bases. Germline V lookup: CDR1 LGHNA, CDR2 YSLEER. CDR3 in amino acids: CASSQAPSSGGWTGELFF. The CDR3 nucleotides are TGCGCCAGCAGCCAAGCCCCATCTAGCGGGGGGTGGACCGGGGAGCTGTTTTTT.

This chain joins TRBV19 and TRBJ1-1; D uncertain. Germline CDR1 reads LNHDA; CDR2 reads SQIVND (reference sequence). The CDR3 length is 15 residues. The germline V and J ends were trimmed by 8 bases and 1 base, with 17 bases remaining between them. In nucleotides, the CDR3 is TGTGCCAGTGAAGGGTGGAGGGTCCCGAACACTGAAGCTTTCTTT. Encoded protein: CASEGWRVPNTEAFF. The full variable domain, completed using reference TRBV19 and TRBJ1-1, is DGGITQSPKYLFRKEGQNVTLSCEQNLNHDAMYWYRQDPGQGLRLIYYSQIVNDFQKGDIAEGYSVSREKKESFPLTVTSAQKNPTAFYLCASEGWRVPNTEAFFGQGTRLTVV.

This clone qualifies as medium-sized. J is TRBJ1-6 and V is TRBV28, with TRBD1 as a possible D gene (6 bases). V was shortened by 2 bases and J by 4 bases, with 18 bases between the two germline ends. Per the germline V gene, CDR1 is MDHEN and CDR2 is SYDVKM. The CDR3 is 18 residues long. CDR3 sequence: CASSLGDTSSDYNSPLHF. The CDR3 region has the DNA TGTGCCAGCAGTTTAGGGGACACCAGTTCGGATTATAATTCACCCCTCCACTTT.

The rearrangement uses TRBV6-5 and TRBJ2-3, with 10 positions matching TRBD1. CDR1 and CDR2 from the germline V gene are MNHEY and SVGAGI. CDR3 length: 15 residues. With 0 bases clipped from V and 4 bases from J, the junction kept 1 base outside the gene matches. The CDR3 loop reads CASSYSTGGADTQYF. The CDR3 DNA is TGTGCCAGCAGTTACTCGACAGGGGGCGCAGATACGCAGTATTTT.

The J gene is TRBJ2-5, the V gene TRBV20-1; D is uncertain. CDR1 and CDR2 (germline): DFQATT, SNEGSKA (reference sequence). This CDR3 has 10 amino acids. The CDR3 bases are TGCAGCCCCTGGCGGGAGACCCAGTACTTC. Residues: CSPWRETQYF.

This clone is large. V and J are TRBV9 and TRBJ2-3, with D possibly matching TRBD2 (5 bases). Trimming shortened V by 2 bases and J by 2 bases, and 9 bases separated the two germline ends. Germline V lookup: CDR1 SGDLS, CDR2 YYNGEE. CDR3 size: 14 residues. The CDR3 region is CASSVLADTDTQYF. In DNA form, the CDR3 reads TGTGCCAGCAGCGTGCTAGCTGACACAGATACGCAGTATTTT.

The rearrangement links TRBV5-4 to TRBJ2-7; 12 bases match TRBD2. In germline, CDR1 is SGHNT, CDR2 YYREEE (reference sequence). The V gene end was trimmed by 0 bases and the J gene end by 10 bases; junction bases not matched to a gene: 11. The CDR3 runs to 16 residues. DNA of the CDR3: TGTGCCAGCAGCTTGGAGGCGGCTAGCGGGGGGGCCGGTCAGTACTTC. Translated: CASSLEAASGGAGQYF.

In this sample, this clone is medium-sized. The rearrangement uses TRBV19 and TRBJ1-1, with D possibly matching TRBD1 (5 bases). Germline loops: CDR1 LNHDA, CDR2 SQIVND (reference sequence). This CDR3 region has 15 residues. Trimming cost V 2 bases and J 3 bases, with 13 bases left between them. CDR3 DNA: TGTGCCAGTAGTATATGGGGCGATGGGGACACTGAAGCTTTCTTT. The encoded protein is CASSIWGDGDTEAFF.

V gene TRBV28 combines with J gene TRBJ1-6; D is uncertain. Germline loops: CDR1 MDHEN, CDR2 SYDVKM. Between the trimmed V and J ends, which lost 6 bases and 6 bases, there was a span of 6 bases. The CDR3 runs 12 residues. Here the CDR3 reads CASRGSNSPLHF. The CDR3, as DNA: TGTGCCAGCAGGGGCTCTAATTCACCCCTCCACTTT.

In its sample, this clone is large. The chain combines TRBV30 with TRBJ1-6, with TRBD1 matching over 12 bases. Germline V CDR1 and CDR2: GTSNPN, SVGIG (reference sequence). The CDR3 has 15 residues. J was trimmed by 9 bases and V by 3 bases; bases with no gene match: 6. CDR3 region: CAWRGDRGLSSPLHF. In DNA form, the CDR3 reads TGTGCCTGGAGGGGGGACAGGGGGCTCAGTTCACCCCTCCACTTT.

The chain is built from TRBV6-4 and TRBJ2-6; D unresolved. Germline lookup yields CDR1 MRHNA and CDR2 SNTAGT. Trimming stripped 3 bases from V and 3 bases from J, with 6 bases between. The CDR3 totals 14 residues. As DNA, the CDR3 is TGTGCCAGCAGTGAGGGTTTTGGGGCCAACGTCCTGACTTTC. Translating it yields CASSEGFGANVLTF.

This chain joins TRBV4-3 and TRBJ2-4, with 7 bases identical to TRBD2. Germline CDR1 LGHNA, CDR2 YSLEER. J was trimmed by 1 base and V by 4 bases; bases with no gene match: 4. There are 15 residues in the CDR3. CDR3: CASSLGGIAKNIQYF. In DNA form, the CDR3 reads TGCGCCAGCAGCCTCGGGGGGATTGCCAAAAACATTCAGTACTTC.

The CDR3 nucleotides read TGTGCCAGCAGCTTATCCCGCAATCAGGGATTTACGGGAAACACCATATATTTT. The encoded protein is CASSLSRNQGFTGNTIYF. V usage is TRBV7-8 and J usage is TRBJ1-3, with D possibly TRBD1 on 5 matching bases. In germline, CDR1 is SGHVS, CDR2 FQNEAQ. The CDR3 has 18 residues. Trimming pared 2 bases from V and 4 bases from J, leaving 21 bases between.

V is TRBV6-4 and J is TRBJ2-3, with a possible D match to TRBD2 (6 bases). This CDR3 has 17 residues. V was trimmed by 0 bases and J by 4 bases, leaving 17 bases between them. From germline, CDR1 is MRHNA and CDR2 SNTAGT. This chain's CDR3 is CASSDSSGTAGPDTQYF. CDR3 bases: TGTGCCAGCAGTGACTCATCCGGGACCGCGGGGCCAGATACGCAGTATTTT.

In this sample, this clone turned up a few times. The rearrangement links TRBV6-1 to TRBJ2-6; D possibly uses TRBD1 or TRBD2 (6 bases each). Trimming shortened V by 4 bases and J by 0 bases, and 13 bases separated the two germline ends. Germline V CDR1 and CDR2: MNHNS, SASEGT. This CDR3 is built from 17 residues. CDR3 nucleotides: TGTGCCAGCAGTGGACGGGGGCTCAACTCTGGGGCCAACGTCCTGACTTTC. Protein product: CASSGRGLNSGANVLTF.

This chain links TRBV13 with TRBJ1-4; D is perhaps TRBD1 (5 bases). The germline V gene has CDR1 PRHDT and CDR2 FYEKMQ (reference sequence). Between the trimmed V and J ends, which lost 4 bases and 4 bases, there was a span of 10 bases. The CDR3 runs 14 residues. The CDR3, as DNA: TGTGCCAGCAGCTACGGGACGCATAATGAAAAACTGTTTTTT. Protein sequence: CASSYGTHNEKLFF.

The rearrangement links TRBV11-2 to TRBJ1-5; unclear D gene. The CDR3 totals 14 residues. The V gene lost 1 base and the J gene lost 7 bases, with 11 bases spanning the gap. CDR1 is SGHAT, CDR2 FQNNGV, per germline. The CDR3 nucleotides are TGTGCCAGCAGCTTAGTGGACTATATCCAGCCCCAGCATTTT. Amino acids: CASSLVDYIQPQHF.

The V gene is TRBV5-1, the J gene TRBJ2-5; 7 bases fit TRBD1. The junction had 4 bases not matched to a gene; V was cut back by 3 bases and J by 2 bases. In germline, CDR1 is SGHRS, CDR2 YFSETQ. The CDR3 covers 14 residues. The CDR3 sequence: CASSSGRGQETQYF. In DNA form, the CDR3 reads TGCGCCAGCAGCTCTGGCAGGGGGCAAGAGACCCAGTACTTC. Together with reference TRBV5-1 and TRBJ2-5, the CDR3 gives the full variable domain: KAGVTQTPRYLIKTRGQQVTLSCSPISGHRSVSWYQQTPGQGLQFLFEYFSETQRNKGNFPGRFSGRQFSNSRSEMNVSTLELGDSALYLCASSSGRGQETQYFGPGTRLLVL.

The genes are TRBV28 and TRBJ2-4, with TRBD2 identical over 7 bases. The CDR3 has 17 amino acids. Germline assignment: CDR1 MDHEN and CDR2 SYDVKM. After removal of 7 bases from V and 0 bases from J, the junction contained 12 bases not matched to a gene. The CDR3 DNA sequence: TGTGCCAGCACACCCCCGGGACTATCTTTAGCCAAAAACATTCAGTACTTC. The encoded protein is CASTPPGLSLAKNIQYF.

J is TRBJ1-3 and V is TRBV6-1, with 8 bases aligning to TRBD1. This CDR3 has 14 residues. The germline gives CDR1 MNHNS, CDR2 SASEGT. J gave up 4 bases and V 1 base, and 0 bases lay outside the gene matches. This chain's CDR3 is CASSEGTGGNTIYF. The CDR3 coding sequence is TGTGCCAGCAGTGAAGGGACAGGGGGAAACACCATATATTTT.

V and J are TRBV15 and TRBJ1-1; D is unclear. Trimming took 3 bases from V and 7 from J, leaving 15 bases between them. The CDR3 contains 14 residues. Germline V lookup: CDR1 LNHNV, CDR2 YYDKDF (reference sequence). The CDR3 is CATSRSLSIGEAFF. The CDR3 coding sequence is TGTGCCACCAGCAGGTCCCTCTCGATTGGTGAAGCTTTCTTT.

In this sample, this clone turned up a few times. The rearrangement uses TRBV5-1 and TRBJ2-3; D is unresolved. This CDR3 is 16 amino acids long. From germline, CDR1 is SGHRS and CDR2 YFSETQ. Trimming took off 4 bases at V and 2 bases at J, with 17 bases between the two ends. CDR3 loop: CASSLTGDFTTDTQYF. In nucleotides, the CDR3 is TGCGCCAGCAGCCTCACCGGCGACTTTACCACAGATACGCAGTATTTT.

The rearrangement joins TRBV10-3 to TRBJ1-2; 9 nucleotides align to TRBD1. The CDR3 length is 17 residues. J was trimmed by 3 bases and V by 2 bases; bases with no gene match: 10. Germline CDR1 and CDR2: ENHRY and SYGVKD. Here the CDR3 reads CAISETLQGAMDYGYTF. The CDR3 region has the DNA TGTGCCATCAGTGAGACACTACAGGGGGCAATGGACTATGGCTACACCTTC.

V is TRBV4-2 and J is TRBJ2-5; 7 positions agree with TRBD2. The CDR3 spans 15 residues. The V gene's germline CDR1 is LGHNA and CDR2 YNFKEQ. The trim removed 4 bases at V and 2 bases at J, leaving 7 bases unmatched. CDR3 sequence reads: CASSRYRGEQETQYF. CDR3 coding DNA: TGTGCCAGCAGCCGCTACCGGGGGGAACAAGAGACCCAGTACTTC.

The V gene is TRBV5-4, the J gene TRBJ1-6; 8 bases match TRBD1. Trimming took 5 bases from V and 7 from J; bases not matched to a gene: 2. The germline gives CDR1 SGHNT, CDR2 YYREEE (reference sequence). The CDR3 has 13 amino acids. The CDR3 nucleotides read TGTGCCAGCAGGAGGACAGGGAATTCACCCCTCCACTTT. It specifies CASRRTGNSPLHF.

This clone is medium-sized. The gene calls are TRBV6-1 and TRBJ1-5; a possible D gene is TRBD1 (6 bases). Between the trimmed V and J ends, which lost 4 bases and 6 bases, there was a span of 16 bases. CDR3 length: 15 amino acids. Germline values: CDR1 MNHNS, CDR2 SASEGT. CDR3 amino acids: CASSVRGAGIQPQHF. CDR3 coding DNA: TGTGCCAGCAGTGTGAGGGGGGCTGGGATTCAGCCCCAGCATTTT.

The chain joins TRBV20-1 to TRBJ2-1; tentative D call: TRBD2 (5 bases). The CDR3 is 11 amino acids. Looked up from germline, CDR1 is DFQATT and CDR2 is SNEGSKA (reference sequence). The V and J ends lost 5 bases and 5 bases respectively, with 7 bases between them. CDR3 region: CSAVGDNEQFF. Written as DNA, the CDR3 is TGCAGTGCTGTGGGAGACAATGAGCAGTTCTTC.

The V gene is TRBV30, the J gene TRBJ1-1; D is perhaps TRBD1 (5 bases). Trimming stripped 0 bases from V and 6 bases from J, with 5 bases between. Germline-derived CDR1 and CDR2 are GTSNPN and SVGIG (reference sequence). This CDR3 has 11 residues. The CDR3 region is CAWSVRAEAFF. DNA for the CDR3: TGTGCCTGGAGTGTCAGGGCTGAAGCTTTCTTT.

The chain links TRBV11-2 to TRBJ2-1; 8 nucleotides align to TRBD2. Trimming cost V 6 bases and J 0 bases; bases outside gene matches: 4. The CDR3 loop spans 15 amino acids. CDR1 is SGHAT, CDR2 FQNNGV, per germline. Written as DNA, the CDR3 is TGTGCCAGCAGAGGCGGGGGGAGCTCCTACAATGAGCAGTTCTTC. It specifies CASRGGGSSYNEQFF.

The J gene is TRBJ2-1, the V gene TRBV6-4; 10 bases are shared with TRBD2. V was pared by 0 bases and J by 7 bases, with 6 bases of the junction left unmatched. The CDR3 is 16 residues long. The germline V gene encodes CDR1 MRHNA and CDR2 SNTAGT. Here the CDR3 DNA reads TGTGCCAGCAGTGACTCGACAGCGGGGGGGCGGAATGAGCAGTTCTTC. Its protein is CASSDSTAGGRNEQFF.